The next 10 T cell receptor beta chains were all read from a single sample in a study of blood T cell repertoires in COVID-19. Assay used: immunoSEQ multiplex PCR; TCRdb lists only in-frame clones, some missing. The sample consists of about 26,000 clones, roughly 90% of them appearing once. Sample: peripheral blood. Receptors originate from a human donor in a cohort sampled during active COVID-19.

The rearrangement uses TRBV7-6 and TRBJ2-5; TRBD2 agrees at 10 bases. CDR3 length: 18 residues. The V gene end was trimmed by 5 bases and the J gene end by 5 bases; junction bases not matched to a gene: 17. The germline gives CDR1 SGHVS, CDR2 FNYEAQ. The DNA for the CDR3 is TGTGCCAGCAGCCCAAGGCCCAGCGGGGGGGCCCTGTGGGAGACCCAGTACTTC. Protein sequence: CASSPRPSGGALWETQYF. Supplemented by reference TRBV7-6 and TRBJ2-5, the full variable domain reads GAGVSQSPRYKVTKRGQDVALRCDPISGHVSLYWYRQALGQGPEFLTYFNYEAQQDKSGLPNDRFSAERPEGSISTLTIQRTEQRDSAMYRCASSPRPSGGALWETQYFGPGTRLLVL.

This rearrangement joins TRBV3-1 (or the pseudogene TRBV3-2) to TRBJ2-3; TRBD2 agrees at 9 bases. The CDR3 consists of 14 residues. The V and J ends lost 6 bases and 4 bases, in that order; junction bases with no gene match: 5. Germline lookup yields CDR1 LGHDT and CDR2 YNNKEL (reference sequence). As DNA, the CDR3 is TGTGCCAGCAGACTTAGCGGGAGTGCAGATACGCAGTATTTT. This codes for CASRLSGSADTQYF.

The V gene is TRBV11-2, the J gene TRBJ1-5; D perhaps matches TRBD1 (6 bases). This CDR3 is built from 15 residues. V lost 0 bases and J lost 5, with 11 bases in between. CDR1 is SGHAT, CDR2 FQNNGV, per germline. The CDR3 region has the DNA TGTGCCAGCAGCTTAGATGGGAGGGGGGATCAGCCCCAGCATTTT. As protein: CASSLDGRGDQPQHF.

The chain uses TRBV27 and TRBJ2-7; 9 bases agree with TRBD1. V lost 7 bases, J lost 5 bases, and 9 bases stayed unmatched. Germline lookup yields CDR1 MNHEY and CDR2 SMNVEV (reference sequence). The CDR3 is 14 residues long. The CDR3 bases are TGTGCCAGCAAACCGGGACAGGGACGTCACGAGCAGTACTTC. Encoded protein: CASKPGQGRHEQYF.

V and J are TRBV19 and TRBJ2-3, with D tentatively TRBD1 (6 bases). Germline lookup yields CDR1 LNHDA and CDR2 SQIVND (reference sequence). This CDR3 region has 17 residues. V was shortened by 4 bases and J by 1 base, with 18 bases between the two germline ends. CDR3 sequence (DNA): TGTGCCAGTAGTACAACCCTCCAGGGGACCCGCACAGATACGCAGTATTTT. Its translation is CASSTTLQGTRTDTQYF.

This chain's CDR3 is CSVVGGLSGANVLTF. In nucleotides, the CDR3 is TGCAGCGTTGTGGGGGGACTGTCTGGGGCCAACGTCCTGACTTTC. This sequence joins TRBV29-1 and TRBJ2-6, with a possible D match to TRBD2 (6 bases). V lost 4 bases to trimming and J lost 1 base, with 11 bases between them. Germline V lookup: CDR1 SQVTM, CDR2 ANQGSEA. CDR3 size: 15 residues.

This chain uses TRBV6-5 with TRBJ1-2; weak D call: TRBD1 (5 bases). V lost 6 bases and J 2 bases, leaving 10 bases between the germline ends. There are 13 residues in the CDR3. Germline-derived CDR1 and CDR2 are MNHEY and SVGAGI. The CDR3 bases are TGTGCCAGCAGAGCGACAGCCAACTATGGCTACACCTTC. Translated, it gives CASRATANYGYTF.

V and J are TRBV24-1 and TRBJ2-2; TRBD2 aligns across 8 bases. Germline V gene data show CDR1 as KGHDR and CDR2 as SFDVKD. Losses at the gene ends were 4 bases for V and 5 bases for J; bases not matched to a gene: 14. The CDR3 is 18 amino acids. The CDR3 reads CATSDDTSGPRRTGELFF. Written as DNA, the CDR3 is TGTGCCACCAGTGACGATACTAGCGGACCACGACGGACCGGGGAGCTGTTTTTT.

This chain connects TRBV20-1 to TRBJ2-3, with TRBD2 matching 9 bases. The CDR3 is 15 amino acids. V gave up 3 bases and J gave up 2 bases; unmatched junction bases: 6. Per germline, CDR1 DFQATT and CDR2 SNEGSKA (reference sequence). The DNA of the CDR3 is TGCAGTGCTAGTCTACCTAGCGGGGCCACAGATACGCAGTATTTT. Residues: CSASLPSGATDTQYF.

The chain joins TRBV3-1 (or the pseudogene TRBV3-2) to TRBJ1-2, with TRBD1 as a possible D gene (5 bases). Germline V lookup: CDR1 LGHDT, CDR2 YNNKEL (reference sequence). This CDR3 region has 15 residues. The germline V and J ends were trimmed by 1 base and 4 bases, with 13 bases remaining between them. The DNA for the CDR3 is TGTGCCAGCAGCCAAGGCAGGGCCCTACTCTATGGCTACACCTTC. Its protein product is CASSQGRALLYGYTF.